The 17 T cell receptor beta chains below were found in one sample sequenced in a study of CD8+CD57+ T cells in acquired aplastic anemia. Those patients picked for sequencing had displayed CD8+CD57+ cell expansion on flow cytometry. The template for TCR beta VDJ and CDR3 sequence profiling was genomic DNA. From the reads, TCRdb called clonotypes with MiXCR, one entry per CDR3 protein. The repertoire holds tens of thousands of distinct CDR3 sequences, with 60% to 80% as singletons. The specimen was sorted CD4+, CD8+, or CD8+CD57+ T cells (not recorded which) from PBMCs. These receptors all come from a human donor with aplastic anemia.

The CDR3, as DNA: TGCAGGTTTATCGGGCGAAATTATAGCAATCAGCCCCAGCATTTT. Protein: CRFIGRNYSNQPQHF. The rearrangement joins TRBV29-1 to TRBJ1-5; D call uncertain. Germline CDR1 and CDR2: SQVTM and ANQGSEA. The CDR3 spans 15 residues. Variable domain in full (rest from reference TRBV29-1 and TRBJ1-5): SAVISQKPSRDICQRGTSLTIQCQVDSQVTMMFWYRQQPGQSLTLIATANQGSEATYESGFVIDKFPISRPNLTFSTLTVSNMSPEDSSIYLCRFIGRNYSNQPQHFGDGTRLSIL.

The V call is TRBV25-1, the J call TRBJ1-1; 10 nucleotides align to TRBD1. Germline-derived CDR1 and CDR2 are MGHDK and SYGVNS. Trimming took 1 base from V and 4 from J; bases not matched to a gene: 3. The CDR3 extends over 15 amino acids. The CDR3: CASSEWTGGSTEAFF. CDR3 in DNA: TGTGCCAGCAGTGAATGGACAGGGGGTAGCACTGAAGCTTTCTTT.

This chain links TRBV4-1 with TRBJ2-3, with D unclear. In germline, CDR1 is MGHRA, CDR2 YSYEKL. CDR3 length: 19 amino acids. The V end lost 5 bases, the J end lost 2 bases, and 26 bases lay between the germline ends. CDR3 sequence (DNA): TGCGCCAGCAGCGTTCGGAGACCGCTCGGGTGGGCGTCCACAGATACGCAGTATTTT. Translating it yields CASSVRRPLGWASTDTQYF.

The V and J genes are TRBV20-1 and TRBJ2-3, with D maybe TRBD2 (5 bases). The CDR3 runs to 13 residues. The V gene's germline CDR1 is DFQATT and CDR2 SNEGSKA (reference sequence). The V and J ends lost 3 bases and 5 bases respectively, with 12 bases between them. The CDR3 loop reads CSASSGVGDTQYF. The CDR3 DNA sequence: TGCAGTGCTAGTTCCGGGGTTGGAGATACGCAGTATTTT.

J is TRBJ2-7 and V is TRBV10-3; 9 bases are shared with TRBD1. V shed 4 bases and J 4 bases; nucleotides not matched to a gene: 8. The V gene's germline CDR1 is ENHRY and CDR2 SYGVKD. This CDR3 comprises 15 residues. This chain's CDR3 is CAISAGTGMRYEQYF. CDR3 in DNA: TGTGCCATCAGTGCAGGGACAGGGATGCGTTACGAGCAGTACTTC.

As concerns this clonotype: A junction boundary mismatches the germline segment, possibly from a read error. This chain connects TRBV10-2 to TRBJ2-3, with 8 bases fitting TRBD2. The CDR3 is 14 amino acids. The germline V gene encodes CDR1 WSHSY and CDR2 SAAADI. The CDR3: CASSPGLETGTQYF. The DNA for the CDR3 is TGCGCCAGCAGTCCGGGACTAGAGACAGGTACGCAGTATTTT.

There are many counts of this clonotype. CDR3 loop: CATSRGGPTQETQYF. The CDR3 region has the DNA TGTGCCACCAGCAGAGGAGGGCCTACTCAAGAGACCCAGTACTTC. The chain joins TRBV15 to TRBJ2-5; TRBD2 might be the D (5 bases). Between the trimmed V and J ends, which lost 1 base and 2 bases, there was a span of 11 bases. Germline V gene sequence: CDR1 LNHNV, CDR2 YYDKDF (reference sequence). This CDR3 comprises 15 residues.

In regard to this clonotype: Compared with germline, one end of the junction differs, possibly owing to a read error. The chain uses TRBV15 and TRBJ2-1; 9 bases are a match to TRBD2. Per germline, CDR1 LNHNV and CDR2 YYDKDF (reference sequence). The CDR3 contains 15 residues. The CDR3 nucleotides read TGTGCCACCAGCAGAGTAGCGGGGGCTGGGGGTGAGCATTTCTTC. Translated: CATSRVAGAGGEHFF.

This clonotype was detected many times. The CDR3: CASSSTGRWADTQYF. The CDR3 DNA follows: TGTGCCAGCAGCTCCACGGGGCGGTGGGCAGATACGCAGTATTTT. This rearrangement joins TRBV5-6 to TRBJ2-3; D may be TRBD1 or TRBD2 (5 bases each). This CDR3 comprises 15 residues. V was clipped by 3 bases and J by 4 bases, with 15 bases between them. The germline CDR1 and CDR2 sequences are SGHDT and YYEEEE.

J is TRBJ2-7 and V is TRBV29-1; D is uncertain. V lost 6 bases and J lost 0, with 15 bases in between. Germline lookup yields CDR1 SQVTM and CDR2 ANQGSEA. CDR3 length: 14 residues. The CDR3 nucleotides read TGCAGCGTCGTGGATTCGGGCCACTCCTACGAGCAGTACTTC. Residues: CSVVDSGHSYEQYF.

The CDR3 DNA sequence: TGCAGTGCTATTTCCGGAGTTCAAGAGACCCAGTACTTC. Protein product: CSAISGVQETQYF. The V gene is TRBV20-1, the J gene TRBJ2-5; D ambiguous. The CDR3 loop spans 13 amino acids. The V gene lost 4 bases and the J gene lost 2 bases, with 11 bases spanning the gap. Germline assignment: CDR1 DFQATT and CDR2 SNEGSKA (reference sequence).

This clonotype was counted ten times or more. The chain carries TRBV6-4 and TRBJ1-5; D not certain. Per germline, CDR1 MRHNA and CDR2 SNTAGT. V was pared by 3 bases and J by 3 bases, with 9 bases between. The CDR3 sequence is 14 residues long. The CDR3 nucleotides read TGTGCCAGCAGTGAGGACGGATCCAATCAGCCCCAGCATTTT. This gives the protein CASSEDGSNQPQHF.

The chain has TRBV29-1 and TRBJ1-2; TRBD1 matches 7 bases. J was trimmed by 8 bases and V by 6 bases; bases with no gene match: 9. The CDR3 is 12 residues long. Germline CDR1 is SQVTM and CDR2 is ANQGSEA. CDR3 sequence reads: CSVMEGGGGYTF. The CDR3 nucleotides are TGCAGCGTGATGGAAGGGGGCGGCGGCTACACCTTC.

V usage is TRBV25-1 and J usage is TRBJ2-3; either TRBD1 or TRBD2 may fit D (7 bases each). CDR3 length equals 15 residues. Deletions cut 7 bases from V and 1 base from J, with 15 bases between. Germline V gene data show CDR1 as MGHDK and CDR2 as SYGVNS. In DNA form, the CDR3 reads TGTGCCAGCACCCAGGGGGGGCTTGGCACAGATACGCAGTATTTT. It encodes CASTQGGLGTDTQYF. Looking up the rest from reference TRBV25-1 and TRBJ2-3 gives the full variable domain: EADIYQTPRYLVIGTGKKITLECSQTMGHDKMYWYQQDPGMELHLIHYSYGVNSTEKGDLSSESTVSRIRTEHFPLTLESARPSHTSQYLCASTQGGLGTDTQYFGPGTRLTVL.

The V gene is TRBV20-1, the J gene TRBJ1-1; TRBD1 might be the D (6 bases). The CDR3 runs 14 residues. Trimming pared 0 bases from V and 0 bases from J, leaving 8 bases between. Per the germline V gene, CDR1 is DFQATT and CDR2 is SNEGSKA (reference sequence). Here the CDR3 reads CSAREGHLNTEAFF. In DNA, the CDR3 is TGCAGTGCTAGAGAGGGACACCTGAACACTGAAGCTTTCTTT.

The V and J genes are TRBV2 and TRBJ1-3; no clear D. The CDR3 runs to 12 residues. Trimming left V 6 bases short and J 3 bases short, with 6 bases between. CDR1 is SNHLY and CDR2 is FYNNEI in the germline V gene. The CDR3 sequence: CASSNVGNTIYF. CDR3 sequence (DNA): TGTGCCAGCAGCAACGTTGGAAACACCATATATTTT. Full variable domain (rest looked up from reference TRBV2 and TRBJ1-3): EPEVTQTPSHQVTQMGQEVILRCVPISNHLYFYWYRQILGQKVEFLVSFYNNEISEKSEIFDDQFSVERPDGSNFTLKIRSTKLEDSAMYFCASSNVGNTIYFGEGSWLTVV.

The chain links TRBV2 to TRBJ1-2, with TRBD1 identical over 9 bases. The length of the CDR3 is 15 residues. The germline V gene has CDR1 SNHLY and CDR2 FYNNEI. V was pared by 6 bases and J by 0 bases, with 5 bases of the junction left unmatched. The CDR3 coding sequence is TGTGCCAGCAGGTACGGGACAGGGACTAACTATGGCTACACCTTC. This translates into CASRYGTGTNYGYTF. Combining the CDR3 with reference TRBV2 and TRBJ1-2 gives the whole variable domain EPEVTQTPSHQVTQMGQEVILRCVPISNHLYFYWYRQILGQKVEFLVSFYNNEISEKSEIFDDQFSVERPDGSNFTLKIRSTKLEDSAMYFCASRYGTGTNYGYTFGSGTRLTVV.